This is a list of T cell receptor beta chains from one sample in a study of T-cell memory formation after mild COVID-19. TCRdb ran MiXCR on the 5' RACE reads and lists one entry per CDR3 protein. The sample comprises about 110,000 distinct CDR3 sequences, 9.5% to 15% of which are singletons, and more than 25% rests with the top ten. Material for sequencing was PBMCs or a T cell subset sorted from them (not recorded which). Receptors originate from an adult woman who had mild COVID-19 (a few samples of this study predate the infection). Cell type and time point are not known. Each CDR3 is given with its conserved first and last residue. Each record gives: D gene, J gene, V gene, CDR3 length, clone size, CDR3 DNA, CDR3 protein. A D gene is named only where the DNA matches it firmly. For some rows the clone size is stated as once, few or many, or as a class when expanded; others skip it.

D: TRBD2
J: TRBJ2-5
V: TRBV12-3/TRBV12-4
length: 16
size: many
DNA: TGTGCCAGCAGTTTCCCGAGCGGGGGCCTACAAGAGACCCAGTACTTC
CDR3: CASSFPSGGLQETQYF

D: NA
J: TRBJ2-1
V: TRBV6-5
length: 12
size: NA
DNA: TGTGCCAGCAGTTATTTCGGGGACGAGCAGTTCTTC
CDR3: CASSYFGDEQFF

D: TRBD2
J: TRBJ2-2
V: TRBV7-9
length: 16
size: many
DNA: TGTGCCAGCAGCTCCACTAGCGTACGCTGGAAGGAGGAGCTGTTTTTT
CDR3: CASSSTSVRWKEELFF

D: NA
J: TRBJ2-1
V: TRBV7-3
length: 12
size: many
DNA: TGTGCCAGCAGCTCAGGGACGAATGAGCAGTTCTTC
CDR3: CASSSGTNEQFF

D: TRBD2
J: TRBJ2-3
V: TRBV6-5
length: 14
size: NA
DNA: TGTGCCAGCCGGTGGGCGGGGGTCACAGATACGCAGTATTTT
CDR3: CASRWAGVTDTQYF

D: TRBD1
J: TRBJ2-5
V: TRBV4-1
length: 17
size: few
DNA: TGCGCCAGCAGCCAAGACCCGGGACAGTACAATCAAGAGACCCAGTACTTC
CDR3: CASSQDPGQYNQETQYF

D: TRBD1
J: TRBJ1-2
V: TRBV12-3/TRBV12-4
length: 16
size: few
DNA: TGTGCCAGCAGCCAGGGAGGACAGGACTTTAACTATGGCTACACCTTC
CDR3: CASSQGGQDFNYGYTF

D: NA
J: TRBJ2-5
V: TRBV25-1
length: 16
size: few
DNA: TGTGCCAGCAGTGACAAGAGGCCCGAAGCCCAAGAGACCCAGTACTTC
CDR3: CASSDKRPEAQETQYF

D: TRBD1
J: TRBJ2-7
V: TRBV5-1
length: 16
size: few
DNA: TGCGCCAGCAGCTTGGACCGGGACAGACCCTCCTACGAGCAGTACTTC
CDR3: CASSLDRDRPSYEQYF

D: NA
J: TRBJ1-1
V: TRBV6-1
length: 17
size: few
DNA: TGTGCCAGCAGTGACCCAACCGCGGTTCTAGGCTACACTGAAGCTTTCTTT
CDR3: CASSDPTAVLGYTEAFF

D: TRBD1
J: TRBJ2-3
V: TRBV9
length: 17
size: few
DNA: TGTGCCAGCAGCGTTTCCAGGGACAGACCTAGCACAGATACGCAGTATTTT
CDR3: CASSVSRDRPSTDTQYF

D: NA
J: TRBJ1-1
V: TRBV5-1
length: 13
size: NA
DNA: TGCGCCAGCAGACCTGACCCGAACACTGAAGCTTTCTTT
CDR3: CASRPDPNTEAFF

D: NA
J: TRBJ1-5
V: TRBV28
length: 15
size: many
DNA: TGTGCCAGCACCTTAGGATTGCAGGGGAGTCAGCCCCAGCATTTT
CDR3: CASTLGLQGSQPQHF

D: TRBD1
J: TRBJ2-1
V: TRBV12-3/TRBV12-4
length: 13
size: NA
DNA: TGTGCCAGCAGTTCGGGACAGGACAATGAGCAGTTCTTC
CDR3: CASSSGQDNEQFF

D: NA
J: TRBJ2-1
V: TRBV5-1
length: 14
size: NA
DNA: TGCGCCAGCCGCCCGGGATTAGCGGTACATGAGCAGTTCTTC
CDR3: CASRPGLAVHEQFF

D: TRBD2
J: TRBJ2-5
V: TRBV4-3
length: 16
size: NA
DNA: TGCGCCAGCAGCCAAGGAGTAGCGGGGGGCGGAGAGACCCAGTACTTC
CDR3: CASSQGVAGGGETQYF

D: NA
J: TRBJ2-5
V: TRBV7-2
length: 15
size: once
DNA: TGTGCCAGCAGCTTAGCGTGGAGGGCGGGAGAGACCCAGTACTTC
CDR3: CASSLAWRAGETQYF

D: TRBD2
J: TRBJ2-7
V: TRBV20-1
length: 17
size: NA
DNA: TGCAGTGCTAGGCAACTAGCGGGAGAGATGCATGAATACGAGCAGTACTTC
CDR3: CSARQLAGEMHEYEQYF

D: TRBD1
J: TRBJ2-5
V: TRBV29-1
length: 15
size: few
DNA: TGCAGCGTTGAAGATCTCGGGACAGGGGTGGAGACCCAGTACTTC
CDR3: CSVEDLGTGVETQYF

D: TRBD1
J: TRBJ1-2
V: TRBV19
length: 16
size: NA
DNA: TGTGCCAGTAGTATAGGCCGGACAGGTTCGCTCTATGGCTACACCTTC
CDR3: CASSIGRTGSLYGYTF

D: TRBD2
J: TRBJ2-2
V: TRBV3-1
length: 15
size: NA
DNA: TGTGCCAGCAGCTGGACTAGCGGAGACACCGGGGAGCTGTTTTTT
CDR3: CASSWTSGDTGELFF

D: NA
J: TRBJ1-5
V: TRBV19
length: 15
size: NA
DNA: TGTGCCAGTGCCAGGGAATCCTATAGCAATCAGCCCCAGCATTTT
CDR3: CASARESYSNQPQHF

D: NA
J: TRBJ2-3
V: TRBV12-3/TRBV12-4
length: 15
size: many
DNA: TGTGCCAGCAGTTCAGGGGTCCCTGGCACAGATACGCAGTATTTT
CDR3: CASSSGVPGTDTQYF

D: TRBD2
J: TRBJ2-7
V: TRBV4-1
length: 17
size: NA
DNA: TGCGCCAGCAGCCAAGTGCCCCCAGCTAGCGGGTCCTACGAGCAGTACTTC
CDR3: CASSQVPPASGSYEQYF

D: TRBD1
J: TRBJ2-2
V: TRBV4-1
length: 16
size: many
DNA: TGCGCCAGCAGCCAATCCGGGCAGGGGGCCACCGGGGAGCTGTTTTTT
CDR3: CASSQSGQGATGELFF

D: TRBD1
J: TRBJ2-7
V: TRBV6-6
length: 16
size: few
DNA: TGTGCCAGCAGTTACTCGAGGGGACAGGGGCGCTACGAGCAGTACTTC
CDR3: CASSYSRGQGRYEQYF

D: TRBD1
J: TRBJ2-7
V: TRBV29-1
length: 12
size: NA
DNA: TGCAGCGTTGGACAGGGCAACTACGAGCAGTACTTC
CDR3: CSVGQGNYEQYF

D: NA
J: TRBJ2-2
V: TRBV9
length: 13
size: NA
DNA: TGTGCCAGCAGGGTAGGAAACACCGGGGAGCTGTTTTTT
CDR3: CASRVGNTGELFF

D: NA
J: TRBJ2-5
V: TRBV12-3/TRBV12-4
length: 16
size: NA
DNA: TGTGCCAGCAGTCCTACCCGGTTAGGGAACCAAGAGACCCAGTACTTC
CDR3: CASSPTRLGNQETQYF

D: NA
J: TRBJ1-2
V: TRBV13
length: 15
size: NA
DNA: TGTGCCAGCAGCCTCAGAAAGGGTTCGCACTATGGCTACACCTTC
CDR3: CASSLRKGSHYGYTF

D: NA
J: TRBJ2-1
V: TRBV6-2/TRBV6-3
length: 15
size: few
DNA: TGTGCCAGCAGTCAAACAGGGATCCTCTACAATGAGCAGTTCTTC
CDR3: CASSQTGILYNEQFF